These T cell receptor beta chains were read from a single sample in a study of blood T cell repertoires in COVID-19. Only in-frame clones appear in the TCRdb table, and some are missing; sequencing was by immunoSEQ multiplex PCR. The data contain about 96,000 clones, around 90% of them seen just once; the ten biggest clones take up about 4%. The sequenced sample consisted of peripheral blood. The source is a human donor with COVID-19, enrolled during active disease. The donor label of this sample is uncertain. CDR3s include the opening cysteine and the closing phenylalanine or tryptophan. D genes are given only for firm matches. Rows may omit the clone size; those that give it use once, few, many or a size class.

>TRBJ1-2|TRBV7-3|TRBD1|once
CASSQGQGTNYGYTF
TGTGCCAGCAGCCAGGGACAGGGGACTAACTATGGCTACACCTTC
>TRBJ2-2|TRBV6-1|TRBD2|NA
CASSEMGGIGNTGELFF
TGTGCCAGCAGTGAAATGGGGGGGATCGGTAACACCGGGGAGCTGTTTTTT
>TRBJ2-1|TRBV24-1|TRBD2|NA
CATSDTPRLAGAKRYNEQFF
TGTGCCACCAGTGATACACCTCGACTAGCGGGAGCTAAAAGGTACAATGAGCAGTTCTTC
>TRBJ1-2|TRBV21-1|NA|NA
CASSPLRDSPYGYTF
TGTGCCAGCAGCCCACTCCGGGACAGCCCCTATGGCTACACCTTC
>TRBJ1-3|TRBV7-2|NA|NA
CASSLATVLSGNTIYF
TGTGCCAGCAGCTTAGCTACAGTACTCTCTGGAAACACCATATATTTT
>TRBJ2-7|TRBV25-1|NA|NA
CASSEKEDSYEQYF
TGTGCCAGCAGTGAAAAGGAGGACTCCTACGAGCAGTACTTC
>TRBJ1-2|TRBV6-5|TRBD1|NA
CASRTGPHYGYTF
TGTGCCAGTCGGACAGGTCCTCACTATGGCTACACCTTC
>TRBJ1-5|TRBV4-1|NA|few
CASSLGITNSNQPQHF
TGCGCCAGCAGCCTCGGGATCACAAATAGCAATCAGCCCCAGCATTTT
>TRBJ1-4|TRBV6-1|NA|NA
CASSEAGTWGEKLFF
TGTGCCAGCAGTGAAGCAGGGACTTGGGGTGAAAAACTGTTTTTT
>TRBJ2-2|TRBV7-6|NA|NA
CASSLFVTANTGELFF
TGTGCCAGCAGCTTATTCGTAACAGCGAACACCGGGGAGCTGTTTTTT
>TRBJ2-3|TRBV12-3/TRBV12-4|NA|NA
CASSFQSTDTQYF
TGTGCCAGCAGTTTCCAAAGCACAGATACGCAGTATTTT
>TRBJ2-5|TRBV2|TRBD1|NA
CASSRQGGPQETQYF
TGTGCCAGCAGTCGACAAGGGGGCCCCCAAGAGACCCAGTACTTC
>TRBJ2-5|TRBV4-1|NA|NA
CASSQGQGVPRETQYF
TGCGCCAGCAGCCAAGGGCAAGGGGTGCCCCGGGAGACCCAGTACTTC
>TRBJ1-5|TRBV7-9|NA|NA
CASSLDWSQPQHF
TGTGCCAGCAGCTTAGATTGGAGTCAGCCCCAGCATTTT
>TRBJ2-5|TRBV2|NA|NA
CASTGRGETQYF
TGTGCCAGCACAGGGCGAGGAGAGACCCAGTACTTC
>TRBJ2-3|TRBV4-1|TRBD2|NA
CASSQERGSGGGDTQYF
TGCGCCAGCAGCCAAGAAAGGGGTAGCGGGGGGGGAGATACGCAGTATTTT
>TRBJ2-1|TRBV7-9|NA|few
CASSPTVYNEQFF
TGTGCCAGCAGCCCGACAGTTTACAATGAGCAGTTCTTC
>TRBJ1-1|TRBV5-5|NA|NA
CASSRTGPTEAFF
TGTGCCAGCAGCCGAACAGGGCCCACTGAAGCTTTCTTT
>TRBJ2-3|TRBV6-5|TRBD2|NA
CATSLAGVTDTQYF
TGTGCCACCTCCCTAGCGGGGGTCACAGATACGCAGTATTTT
>TRBJ2-1|TRBV3-1/TRBV3-2|TRBD2|NA
CASSRSGGGSNEQFF
TGTGCCAGCAGTCGTAGCGGGGGGGGTTCCAATGAGCAGTTCTTC
>TRBJ2-7|TRBV9|TRBD1|NA
CASSRLGQGSYEQYF
TGTGCCAGCAGCCGATTGGGACAGGGATCCTACGAGCAGTACTTC
>TRBJ1-3|TRBV30|NA|NA
CAWSEEDFSGNTIYF
TGTGCCTGGAGTGAAGAAGACTTCTCTGGAAACACCATATATTTT
>TRBJ2-1|TRBV28|NA|NA
CASSLRGEQFF
TGTGCCAGCAGCTTGAGAGGGGAGCAGTTCTTC
>TRBJ2-5|TRBV5-1|TRBD1|NA
CASSPGTGGYQETQYF
TGCGCCAGCAGCCCAGGGACAGGGGGCTACCAAGAGACCCAGTACTTC
>TRBJ1-6|TRBV5-6|TRBD1|NA
CASSLPDRGHSPLHF
TGTGCCAGCAGCTTGCCGGACAGGGGGCACTCACCCCTCCACTTT
>TRBJ1-5|TRBV30|TRBD1|once
CAWSDRGNQPQHF
TGTGCCTGGAGCGACAGGGGAAACCAGCCCCAGCATTTT